The next 13 T cell receptor beta chains were all read from a single sample in a study of T cells in Graves' hyperthyroidism and ophthalmopathy. RNA transcripts gave rise to amplified TCR beta CDR3 regions. HTBI primers were employed in a first-round RT-PCR of the TCR CDR3. TCRdb re-analysed the multiplex PCR reads in MiXCR, keeping a single row per CDR3 protein. The sample has around 350,000 distinct CDR3 sequences, around 15% seen once; the top ten hold 15% to 20%. The sample taken for sequencing was blood. The origin of the receptors is a woman aged 25 to 39 with Graves' ophthalmopathy.

In this sample, this clonotype turned up a few times. The genes are TRBV19 and TRBJ2-4, with a weak D call TRBD1 (7 bases). In germline, CDR1 is LNHDA, CDR2 SQIVND (reference sequence). V lost 3 bases and J 3 bases, leaving 15 bases between the germline ends. There are 16 residues in the CDR3. The CDR3, as DNA: TGTGCCAGTAGTATTCAAGCAGGGGGGCTCAAAAACATTCAGTACTTC. It translates to CASSIQAGGLKNIQYF.

The gene calls are TRBV28 and TRBJ1-6; weak D call: TRBD1 (6 bases). Germline CDR1 reads MDHEN; CDR2 reads SYDVKM. CDR3 length: 15 amino acids. The germline V and J ends were trimmed by 5 bases and 7 bases, with 15 bases remaining between them. CDR3: CASSPPGARNSPLHF. CDR3 nucleotide sequence: TGTGCCAGCAGTCCGCCGGGGGCCAGGAATTCACCCCTCCACTTT. The complete variable domain, with remaining parts taken from reference TRBV28 and TRBJ1-6, reads DVKVTQSSRYLVKRTGEKVFLECVQDMDHENMFWYRQDPGLGLRLIYFSYDVKMKEKGDIPEGYSVSREKKERFSLILESASTNQTSMYLCASSPPGARNSPLHFGNGTRLTVT.

This clonotype was observed many times. V is TRBV11-2 and J is TRBJ2-3, with D perhaps assigned TRBD1 or TRBD2 (5 bases each). The V and J ends lost 1 base and 5 bases respectively, with 16 bases between them. This CDR3 is built from 16 residues. The germline gives CDR1 SGHAT, CDR2 FQNNGV. CDR3 loop: CASSLVGTAIGDTQYF. The CDR3 DNA follows: TGTGCCAGCAGCTTAGTTGGGACCGCGATCGGAGATACGCAGTATTTT.

The sample holds many counts of this clonotype. The CDR3 reads CASSHENSISSYNEQFF. The CDR3 DNA is TGCGCCAGCAGCCACGAAAACTCGATAAGCTCCTACAATGAGCAGTTCTTC. V and J are TRBV4-1 and TRBJ2-1; D unclear. Germline V gives CDR1 MGHRA, CDR2 YSYEKL. The CDR3 is made up of 17 amino acids. V lost 3 bases and J 0 bases, leaving 15 bases between the germline ends.

In its sample, this clonotype was seen many times. This sequence joins TRBV20-1 and TRBJ2-5; the D gene is possibly TRBD1 (5 bases). CDR3 size: 14 residues. The V gene's germline CDR1 is DFQATT and CDR2 SNEGSKA (reference sequence). Trimming cost V 1 base and J 4 bases, with 13 bases left between them. The CDR3 nucleotides are TGCAGTGCTAGAGCGCCCCTCACAGGAGAGACCCAGTACTTC. Translation gives CSARAPLTGETQYF.

This clonotype was seen repeatedly, ten times or more. The chain uses TRBV20-1 and TRBJ2-5; D is possibly TRBD1 (5 bases). The CDR3 runs to 14 residues. V dropped 4 bases and J dropped 2 bases, with 14 bases sitting between them. Germline V CDR1 and CDR2: DFQATT, SNEGSKA (reference sequence). Here the CDR3 DNA reads TGCAGTGCTAACCTGGACACTTTACAAGAGACCCAGTACTTC. The encoded protein is CSANLDTLQETQYF.

The V and J genes are TRBV20-1 and TRBJ2-1; 12 nucleotides match TRBD2. Germline assignment: CDR1 DFQATT and CDR2 SNEGSKA (reference sequence). The CDR3 runs to 14 residues. The trim removed 4 bases at V and 7 bases at J, leaving 5 bases unmatched. Here the CDR3 reads CSATGLAGRNEQFF. As DNA, the CDR3 is TGCAGTGCTACGGGACTAGCGGGTAGGAATGAGCAGTTCTTC.

This clonotype was counted at least ten times. The chain links TRBV12-3 or TRBV12-4 to TRBJ2-3; no reliable D call. The CDR3 contains 15 residues. V shed 7 bases and J shed 3 bases, with 17 bases lying between them. CDR3 loop: CASTSPGERTDTQYF. DNA of the CDR3: TGTGCCAGCACTTCCCCTGGAGAGAGGACAGATACGCAGTATTTT.

As to this clonotype: A much larger clone is a single base away; this may be a read error. The rearrangement joins TRBV15 to TRBJ1-1, with D possibly being TRBD1 (6 bases). The germline gives CDR1 LNHNV, CDR2 YYDKDF (reference sequence). The CDR3 runs 19 residues. The DNA for the CDR3 is TGTGCCACAAAGCTAGAGGGACCGACGAAAGGAGGGAGGGACACTAAAGCTTTCTTT. It is translated as CATKLEGPTKGGRDTKAFF.

There are a few counts of this clonotype. This sequence joins TRBV27 and TRBJ1-5; D ambiguous. Trimming left V 3 bases short and J 0 bases short, with 3 bases between. The CDR3 loop spans 13 amino acids. Germline-derived CDR1 and CDR2 are MNHEY and SMNVEV (reference sequence). The chain's CDR3 is CASSFLSNQPQHF. The CDR3 bases are TGTGCCAGCAGTTTCCTTAGCAATCAGCCCCAGCATTTT.

This clonotype was seen repeatedly, ten times or more. The chain recombines TRBV20-1 with TRBJ1-5; 8 positions match TRBD1. The CDR3 totals 15 residues. The ends lost 5 bases at V and 4 bases at J; junction bases unmatched: 10. Germline V CDR1 and CDR2: DFQATT, SNEGSKA (reference sequence). The CDR3 coding sequence is TGCAGTGCTCCCTATGACAGGGGTCCAAATCAGCCCCAGCATTTT. Translated: CSAPYDRGPNQPQHF.

The chain is built from TRBV7-2 and TRBJ2-7; 7 bases are shared with TRBD1. Looked up from germline, CDR1 is SGHTA and CDR2 is FQGNSA. Trimming at V came to 7 bases and at J to 4 bases, leaving 7 bases not matched to a gene. The CDR3 totals 13 residues. The CDR3 spells CASTPTGFYEQYF. CDR3 in DNA: TGTGCCAGCACCCCGACAGGGTTTTACGAGCAGTACTTC.

This clonotype has only a few counts. The V and J genes are TRBV27 and TRBJ2-1, with no clear D. Germline lookup yields CDR1 MNHEY and CDR2 SMNVEV (reference sequence). The CDR3 extends over 13 amino acids. V was pared by 10 bases and J by 9 bases, with 19 bases between. The CDR3 DNA sequence: TGTGCCACTACGACGTTAGGTCGTGTTGAGCAGTTCTTC. This codes for CATTTLGRVEQFF.